A single sample gave rise to the 14 T cell receptor beta chains below, sequenced in a study of human T cells and chemical hapten exposure. MiXCR, run by TCRdb on the RACE reads, gives a single entry per CDR3 protein. The sample records about 60,000 distinct CDR3 sequences, approximately 9.3% being singletons. This sample's time point: patch test 1, 2 weeks after DPC sensitization. The sample's treatment: therapeutic diphenylcyclopropenone sensitization with weekly scalp DPC. The source was whole blood, collected in connection with sensitization to the hapten diphenylcyclopropenone (DPC). These TCRs come from a woman aged 40 to 50 with alopecia areata. Some clones in this sample may be carry-over from other donors' samples.

V is TRBV6-1 and J is TRBJ2-2; D perhaps matches TRBD2 (5 bases). CDR3 length: 14 amino acids. Per the germline V gene, CDR1 is MNHNS and CDR2 is SASEGT. The V gene lost 1 base and the J gene lost 6 bases, with 9 bases spanning the gap. In DNA form, the CDR3 reads TGTGCCAGCAGTGAAGACGGAGGTCCCGGGGAGCTGTTTTTT. Protein: CASSEDGGPGELFF.

This clonotype came up a few times. The chain employs TRBV7-6 and TRBJ2-3; TRBD2 agrees at 10 bases. CDR1 and CDR2 (germline): SGHVS, FNYEAQ. CDR3 length: 13 amino acids. V was pared by 4 bases and J by 10 bases, with 5 bases of the junction left unmatched. The CDR3 nucleotides read TGTGCCAGCAGCTCGGTTAGCGGGGGGTCGCAGTATTTT. Translating it yields CASSSVSGGSQYF.

This clonotype has more than one count but fewer than ten. V gene TRBV5-5 combines with J gene TRBJ1-5; D is uncertain. The CDR3 contains 14 residues. The germline gives CDR1 SGHKS, CDR2 YYEKEE (reference sequence). V was cut by 6 bases and J by 3 bases, with 13 bases left in between. This CDR3 reads CASTIDPSNQPQHF. The CDR3 DNA is TGTGCCAGCACCATAGACCCCTCCAATCAGCCCCAGCATTTT.

This clonotype was observed a handful of times. The gene calls are TRBV15 and TRBJ2-2; D not resolved. Trimming removed 6 bases from V and 0 bases from J, with 8 bases in between. Germline values: CDR1 LNHNV, CDR2 YYDKDF (reference sequence). The CDR3 has 14 amino acids. In DNA, the CDR3 is TGTGCCACCAGTCCGGCTGCGAACACCGGGGAGCTGTTTTTT. Translation gives CATSPAANTGELFF.

This clonotype was found many times. V is TRBV7-9 and J is TRBJ1-2; TRBD1 matches 8 bases. Germline V lookup: CDR1 SEHNR, CDR2 FQNEAQ (reference sequence). CDR3 length equals 15 residues. J was trimmed by 4 bases and V by 0 bases; bases with no gene match: 4. CDR3 region: CASSLAAGGSYGYTF. The DNA for the CDR3 is TGTGCCAGCAGCTTAGCGGCAGGGGGCTCCTATGGCTACACCTTC. Full variable domain (outside the CDR3, taken from reference TRBV7-9 and TRBJ1-2): DTGVSQNPRHKITKRGQNVTFRCDPISEHNRLYWYRQTLGQGPEFLTYFQNEAQLEKSRLLSDRFSAERPKGSFSTLEIQRTEQGDSAMYLCASSLAAGGSYGYTFGSGTRLTVV.

This clonotype was observed at least ten times. The chain couples TRBV7-9 to TRBJ1-1; D gene ambiguous. This CDR3 spans 13 amino acids. Between the trimmed V and J ends, which lost 5 bases and 0 bases, there was a span of 7 bases. Germline-derived CDR1 and CDR2 are SEHNR and FQNEAQ (reference sequence). CDR3 DNA sequence: TGTGCCAGCAGCCGCTTGCTGAACACTGAAGCTTTCTTT. Its translation is CASSRLLNTEAFF.

This clonotype was seen ten or more times. V and J are TRBV28 and TRBJ1-1; no clear D gene. The CDR3 is 14 residues long. The germline CDR1 and CDR2 sequences are MDHEN and SYDVKM. V lost 7 bases, J lost 5 bases, and 17 bases lay in between. CDR3 DNA sequence: TGTGCCAGCACCGGGTCCCTTGGACTTACTGAAGCTTTCTTT. Its protein is CASTGSLGLTEAFF.

In its sample, this clonotype was seen a few times. V and J are TRBV29-1 and TRBJ2-3, with TRBD1 matching over 8 bases. V trimming: 5 bases; J trimming: 6 bases; junction bases outside the gene matches: 1. CDR3 length: 11 residues. Per germline, CDR1 SQVTM and CDR2 ANQGSEA. CDR3 DNA: TGCAGCGTTCGACAGGGGGATACGCAGTATTTT. It specifies CSVRQGDTQYF.

This clonotype has at least ten counts. The chain has TRBV7-7 and TRBJ2-1; TRBD2 is a possible D gene (6 bases). Germline-derived CDR1 and CDR2 are SSHAT and FNYEAQ (reference sequence). V was trimmed by 5 bases and J by 10 bases, leaving 12 bases between them. The length of the CDR3 is 12 residues. As DNA, the CDR3 is TGTGCCAGCAGCATAACTGGGGGGGAGCAGTTCTTC. This translates into CASSITGGEQFF.

V and J are TRBV25-1 and TRBJ1-2, with D tentatively TRBD1 (5 bases). V was shortened by 5 bases and J by 5 bases, with 15 bases between the two germline ends. Germline V gene lookup returns CDR1 MGHDK and CDR2 SYGVNS. The CDR3 is 14 residues long. CDR3 DNA: TGTGCCAGCAGTAGGGCAGGGAAGAAGTATGGCTACACCTTC. This codes for CASSRAGKKYGYTF.

The chain combines TRBV7-8 with TRBJ1-4, with 7 bases that match TRBD1. The CDR3 sequence is 16 residues long. Per germline, CDR1 SGHVS and CDR2 FQNEAQ. Trimming removed 5 bases from V and 7 bases from J; junction bases left unmatched: 13. CDR3 in DNA: TGTGCCAGCAGCCCTAAGCCCGGAACAGGGGTTGAAAAACTGTTTTTT. Translating it yields CASSPKPGTGVEKLFF.

This clonotype was seen repeatedly, ten times or more. The chain is built from TRBV28 and TRBJ1-5; no clear D. Germline CDR1 MDHEN, CDR2 SYDVKM. Trimming removed 2 bases from V and 6 bases from J, with 8 bases in between. CDR3 size: 13 residues. Here the CDR3 reads CASSLTRGQPQHF. CDR3 coding DNA: TGTGCCAGCAGTTTAACCCGAGGTCAGCCCCAGCATTTT.

This clonotype appeared once. The CDR3 does not close with the conserved phenylalanine or tryptophan, likely indicating a read error. The rearrangement links TRBV14 to TRBJ1-2, with D unclear. V lost 0 bases, J lost 3 bases, and 8 bases lay in between. There are 14 residues in the CDR3. CDR1 SGHDN and CDR2 FVKESK come from the germline V gene. CDR3: CASSQDGSHYGYTL. For the CDR3, the DNA is TGTGCCAGCAGCCAAGACGGGAGTCACTATGGCTACACCCTC.

This clonotype has a handful of counts. The chain combines TRBV5-5 with TRBJ2-7, with 7 bases lining up with TRBD2. Looked up from germline, CDR1 is SGHKS and CDR2 is YYEKEE (reference sequence). The CDR3 is 15 residues long. After removal of 2 bases from V and 6 bases from J, the junction contained 11 bases not matched to a gene. The CDR3 DNA reads TGTGCCAGCAGCTTAGTTGAGGGCCCGGGAGGCGAGCAGTACTTC. Translating gives CASSLVEGPGGEQYF.